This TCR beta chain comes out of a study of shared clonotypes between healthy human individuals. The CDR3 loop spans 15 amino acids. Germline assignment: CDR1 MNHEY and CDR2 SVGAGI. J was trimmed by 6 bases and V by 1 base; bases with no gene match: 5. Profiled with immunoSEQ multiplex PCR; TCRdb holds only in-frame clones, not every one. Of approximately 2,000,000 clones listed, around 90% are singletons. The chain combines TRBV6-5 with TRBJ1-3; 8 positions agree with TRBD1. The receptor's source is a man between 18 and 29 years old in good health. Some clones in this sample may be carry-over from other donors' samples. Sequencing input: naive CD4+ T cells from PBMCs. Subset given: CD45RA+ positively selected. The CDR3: CASSYLAGGSNTIYF. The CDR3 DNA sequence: TGTGCCAGCAGTTACTTGGCAGGGGGCTCAAACACCATATATTTT.